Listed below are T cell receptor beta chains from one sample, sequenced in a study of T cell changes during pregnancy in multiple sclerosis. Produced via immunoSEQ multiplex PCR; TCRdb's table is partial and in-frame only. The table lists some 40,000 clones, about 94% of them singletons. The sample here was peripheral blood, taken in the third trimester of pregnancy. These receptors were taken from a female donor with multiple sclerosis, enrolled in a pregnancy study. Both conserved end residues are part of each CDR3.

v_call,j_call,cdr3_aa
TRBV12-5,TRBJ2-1,CASTQGEWSYNEQFF
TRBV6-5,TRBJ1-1,CASNGHLNTEAFF
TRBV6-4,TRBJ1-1,CASSERDTEAFF
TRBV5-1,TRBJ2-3,CASSSPPADTQYF
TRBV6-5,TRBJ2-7,CASSYSNMVSYEQYF
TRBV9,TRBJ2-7,CASSAIGLAGVQYF
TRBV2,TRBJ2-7,CASSEAVAGFVEQYF
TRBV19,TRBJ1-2,CASYRGFNYGYTF
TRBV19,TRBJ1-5,CASSMGQFSNQPQHF
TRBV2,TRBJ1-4,CASSGRGEEKLFF
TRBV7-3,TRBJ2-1,CASSPVIAGGPGSWNEQFF
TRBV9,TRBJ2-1,CASSPNRDRFNEQFF
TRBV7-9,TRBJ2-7,CASSSKGNEQYF
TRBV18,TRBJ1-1,CASSPIPGQTEAFF
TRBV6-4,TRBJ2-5,CASSEGTSGLGETQYF
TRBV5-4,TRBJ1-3,CASSFGGSGNTIYF
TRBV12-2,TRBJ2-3,CASRSPGGDTQYF
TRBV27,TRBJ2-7,CASSFSGDEQYF
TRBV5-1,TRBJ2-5,CASSDRDSQETQYF
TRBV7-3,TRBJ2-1,CASSPHSGTNEQFF
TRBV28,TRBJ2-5,CASLALQGAYQETQYF
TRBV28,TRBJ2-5,CASLPSRSMIETQYF
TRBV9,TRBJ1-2,CASSVAWRNYGYTF
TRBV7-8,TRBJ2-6,CASSLLTGGGGANVLTF
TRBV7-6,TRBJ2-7,CASSSETGSYEQYF
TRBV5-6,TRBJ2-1,CASSLSAQNSYNEQFF
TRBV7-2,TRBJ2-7,CASIPGGTGGYEQYF
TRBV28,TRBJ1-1,CASSLSGGKSEAFF
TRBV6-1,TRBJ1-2,CASSKWADYGYTF
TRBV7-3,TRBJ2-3,CASSLGLAGGPDTQYF
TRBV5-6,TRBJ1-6,CASSPPGPLGSPLHF
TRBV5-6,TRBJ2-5,CASSLAPGHEYQETQYF
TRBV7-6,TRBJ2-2,CASSFALRGRNTGELFF
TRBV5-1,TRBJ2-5,CASSLRSHAGSLQETQYF
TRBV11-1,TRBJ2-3,CASSLEGLAETPGAQYF
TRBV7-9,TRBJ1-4,CASSLGRANEKLFF
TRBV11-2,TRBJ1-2,CASSFFSDRHFTGYTF
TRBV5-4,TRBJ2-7,CASSPQTGAYEQYF
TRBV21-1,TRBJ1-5,CASTLAAQDQPQHF
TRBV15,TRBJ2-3,CATSRDLAGGTDTQYF
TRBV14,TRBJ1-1,CASSQNRNEAFF
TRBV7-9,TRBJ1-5,CASSPDTGKSNQPQHF
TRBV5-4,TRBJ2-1,CASSLATSSYNEQFF
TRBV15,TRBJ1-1,CATSRGQGSGDLTEAFF
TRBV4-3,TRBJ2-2,CASSREPLTGELFF
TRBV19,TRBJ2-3,CASTDPRTGMVDTQYF
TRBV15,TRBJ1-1,CATSSYTEAFF
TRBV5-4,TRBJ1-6,CASSRQTGTGFSPLHF
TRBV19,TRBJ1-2,CASSLQGQGAYGYTF
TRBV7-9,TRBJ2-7,CASSSTDRAATYEQYF
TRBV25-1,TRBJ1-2,CASSEGTAYGYTF
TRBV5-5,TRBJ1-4,CASSFGSGNEKLFF
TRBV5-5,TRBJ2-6,CASSLGGSGANVLTF
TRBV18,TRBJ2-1,CASSLGRNEQFF
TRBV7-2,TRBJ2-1,CASSLARGSFGNEQFF
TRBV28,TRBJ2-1,CASSFAVSSYNEQFF
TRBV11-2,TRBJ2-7,CASSSGLAAYEQYF
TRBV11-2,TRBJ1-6,CASSPSGTDNSPLHF